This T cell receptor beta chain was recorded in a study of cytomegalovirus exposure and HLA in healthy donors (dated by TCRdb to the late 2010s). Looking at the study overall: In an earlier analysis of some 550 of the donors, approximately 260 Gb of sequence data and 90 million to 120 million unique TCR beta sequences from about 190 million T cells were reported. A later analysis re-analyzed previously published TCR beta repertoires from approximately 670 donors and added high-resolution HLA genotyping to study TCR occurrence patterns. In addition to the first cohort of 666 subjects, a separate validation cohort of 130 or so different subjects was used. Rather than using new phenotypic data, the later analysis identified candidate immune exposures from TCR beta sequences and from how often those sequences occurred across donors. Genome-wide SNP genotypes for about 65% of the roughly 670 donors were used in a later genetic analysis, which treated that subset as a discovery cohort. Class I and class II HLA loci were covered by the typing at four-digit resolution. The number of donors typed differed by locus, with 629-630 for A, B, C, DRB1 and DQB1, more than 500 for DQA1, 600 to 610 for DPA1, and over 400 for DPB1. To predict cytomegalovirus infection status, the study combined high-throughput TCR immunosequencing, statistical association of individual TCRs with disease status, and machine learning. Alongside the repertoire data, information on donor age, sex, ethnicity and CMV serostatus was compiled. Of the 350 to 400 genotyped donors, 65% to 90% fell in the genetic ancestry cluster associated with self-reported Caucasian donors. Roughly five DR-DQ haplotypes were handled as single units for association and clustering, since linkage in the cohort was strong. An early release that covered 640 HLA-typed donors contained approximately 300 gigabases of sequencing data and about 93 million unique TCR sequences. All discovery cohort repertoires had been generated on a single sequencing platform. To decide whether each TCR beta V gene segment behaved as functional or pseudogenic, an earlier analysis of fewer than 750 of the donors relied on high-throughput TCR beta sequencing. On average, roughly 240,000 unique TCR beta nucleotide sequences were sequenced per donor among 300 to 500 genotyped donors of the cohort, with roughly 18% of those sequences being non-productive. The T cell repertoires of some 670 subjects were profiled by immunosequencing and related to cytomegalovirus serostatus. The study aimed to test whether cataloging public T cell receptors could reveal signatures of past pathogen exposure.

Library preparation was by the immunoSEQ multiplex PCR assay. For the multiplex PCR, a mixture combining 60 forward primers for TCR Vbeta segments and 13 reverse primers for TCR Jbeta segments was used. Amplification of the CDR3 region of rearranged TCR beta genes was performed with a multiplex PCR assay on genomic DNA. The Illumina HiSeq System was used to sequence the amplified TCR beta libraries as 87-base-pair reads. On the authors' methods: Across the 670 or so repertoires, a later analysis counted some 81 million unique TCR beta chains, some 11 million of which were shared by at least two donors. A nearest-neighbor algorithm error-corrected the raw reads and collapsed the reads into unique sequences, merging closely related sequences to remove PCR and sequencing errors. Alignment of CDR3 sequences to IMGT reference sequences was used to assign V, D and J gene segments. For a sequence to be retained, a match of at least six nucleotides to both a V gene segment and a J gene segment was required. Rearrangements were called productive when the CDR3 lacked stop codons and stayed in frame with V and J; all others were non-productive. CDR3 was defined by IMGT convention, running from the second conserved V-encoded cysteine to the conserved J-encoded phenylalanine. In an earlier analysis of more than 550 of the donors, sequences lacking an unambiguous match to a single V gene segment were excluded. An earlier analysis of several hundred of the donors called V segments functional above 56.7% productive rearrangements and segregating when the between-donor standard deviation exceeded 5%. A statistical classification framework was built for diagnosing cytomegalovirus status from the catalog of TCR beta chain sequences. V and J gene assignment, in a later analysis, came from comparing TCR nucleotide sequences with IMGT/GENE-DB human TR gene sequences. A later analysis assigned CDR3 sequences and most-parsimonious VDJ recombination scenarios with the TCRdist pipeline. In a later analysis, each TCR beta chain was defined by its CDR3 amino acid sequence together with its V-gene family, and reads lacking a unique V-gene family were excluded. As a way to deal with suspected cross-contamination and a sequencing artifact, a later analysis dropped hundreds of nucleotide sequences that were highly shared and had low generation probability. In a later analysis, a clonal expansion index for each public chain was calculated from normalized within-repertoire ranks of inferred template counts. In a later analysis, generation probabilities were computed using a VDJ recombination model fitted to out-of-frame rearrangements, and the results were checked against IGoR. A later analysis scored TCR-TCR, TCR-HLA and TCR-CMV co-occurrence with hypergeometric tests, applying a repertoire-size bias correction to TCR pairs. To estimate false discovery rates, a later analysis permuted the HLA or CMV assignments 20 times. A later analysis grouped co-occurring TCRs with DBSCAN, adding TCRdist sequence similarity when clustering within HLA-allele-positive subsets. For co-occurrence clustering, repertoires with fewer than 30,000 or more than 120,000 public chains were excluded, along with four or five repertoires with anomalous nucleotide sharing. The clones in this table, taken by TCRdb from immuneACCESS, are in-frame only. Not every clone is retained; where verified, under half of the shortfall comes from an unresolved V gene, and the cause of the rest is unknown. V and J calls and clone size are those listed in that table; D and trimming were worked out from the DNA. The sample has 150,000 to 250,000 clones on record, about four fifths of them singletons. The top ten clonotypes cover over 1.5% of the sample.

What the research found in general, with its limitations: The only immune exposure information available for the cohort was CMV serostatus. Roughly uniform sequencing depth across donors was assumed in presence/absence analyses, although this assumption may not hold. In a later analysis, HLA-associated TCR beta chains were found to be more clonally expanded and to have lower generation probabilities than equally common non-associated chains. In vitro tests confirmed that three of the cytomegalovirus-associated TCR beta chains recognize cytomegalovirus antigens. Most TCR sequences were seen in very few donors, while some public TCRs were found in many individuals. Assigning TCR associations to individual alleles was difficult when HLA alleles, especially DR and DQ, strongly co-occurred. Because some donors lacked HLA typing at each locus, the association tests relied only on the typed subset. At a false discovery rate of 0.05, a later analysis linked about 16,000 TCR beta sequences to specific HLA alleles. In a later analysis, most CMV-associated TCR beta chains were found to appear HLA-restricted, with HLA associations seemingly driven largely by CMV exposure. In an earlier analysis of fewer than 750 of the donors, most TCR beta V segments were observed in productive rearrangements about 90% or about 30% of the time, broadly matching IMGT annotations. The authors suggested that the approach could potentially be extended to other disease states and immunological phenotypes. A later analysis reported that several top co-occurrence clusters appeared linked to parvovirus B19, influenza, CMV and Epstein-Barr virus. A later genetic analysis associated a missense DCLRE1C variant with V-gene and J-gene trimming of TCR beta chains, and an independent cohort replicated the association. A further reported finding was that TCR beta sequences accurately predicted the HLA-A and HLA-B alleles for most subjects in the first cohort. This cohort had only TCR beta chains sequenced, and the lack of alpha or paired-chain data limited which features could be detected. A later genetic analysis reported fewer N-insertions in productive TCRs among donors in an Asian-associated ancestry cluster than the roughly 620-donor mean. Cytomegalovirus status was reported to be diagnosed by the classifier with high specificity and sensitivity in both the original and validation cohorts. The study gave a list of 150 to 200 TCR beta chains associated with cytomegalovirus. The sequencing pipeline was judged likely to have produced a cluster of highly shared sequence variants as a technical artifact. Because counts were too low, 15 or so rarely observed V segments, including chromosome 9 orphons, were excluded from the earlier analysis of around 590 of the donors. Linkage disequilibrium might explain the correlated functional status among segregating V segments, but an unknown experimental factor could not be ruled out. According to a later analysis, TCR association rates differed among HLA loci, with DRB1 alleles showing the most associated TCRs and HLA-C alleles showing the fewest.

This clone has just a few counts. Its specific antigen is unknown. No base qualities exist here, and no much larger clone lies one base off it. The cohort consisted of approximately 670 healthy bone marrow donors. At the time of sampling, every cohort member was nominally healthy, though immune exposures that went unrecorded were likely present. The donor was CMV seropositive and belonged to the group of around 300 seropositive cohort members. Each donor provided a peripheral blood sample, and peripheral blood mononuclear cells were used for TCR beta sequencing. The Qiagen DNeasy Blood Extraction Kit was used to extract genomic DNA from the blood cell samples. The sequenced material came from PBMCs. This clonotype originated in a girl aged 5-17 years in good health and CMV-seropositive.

The CDR3 in this case is CASSQDLSSGGASSTDTQYF. The DNA sequence follows: TGCGCCAGCAGCCAAGATCTATCTAGCGGGGGGGCATCTAGCACAGATACGCAGTATTTT. Here the chain combines TRBV4-3 and TRBJ2-3, and TRBD2 matches 12 of the central bases. V trim: 0 bases; J trim: 0 bases; unmatched bases: 10. Taken from cysteine to phenylalanine, the CDR3 has 20 residues. Only CDR3 DNA is held: 60 bases, read in frame from base 1. CDR1 and CDR2 were assigned from the germline V gene as LGHNA and YSLEER.